This is a list of T cell receptor beta chains from one sample in a study of beta chain features in type 1 diabetes. Clones were sequenced by immunoSEQ multiplex PCR, and TCRdb holds only the in-frame ones, with some missing. The sample carries around 500,000 clones, around 30% recorded once. Sequencing used naive CD4+ T cells from blood. Every receptor here comes from a young man in good health. The CDR3 runs from the conserved cysteine through the conserved F or W. A D gene is named only where the DNA matches it firmly. The size entry is marked missing in some rows and otherwise reads once, few, many or a size class.

TRBJ2-7 | . | TRBV5-6 | few | CASSLSAYEQYF | TGTGCCAGCAGCTTGAGCGCCTACGAGCAGTACTTC
TRBJ2-7 | . | TRBV14 | once | CASSRRQGTYGEQYF | TGTGCCAGCAGTAGACGCCAGGGGACTTATGGCGAGCAGTACTTC
TRBJ1-5 | . | TRBV28 | . | CASSLITHDRRNQPQHF | TGTGCCAGCAGTCTCATCACTCACGATCGGCGCAATCAGCCCCAGCATTTT
TRBJ2-1 | TRBD1 | TRBV7-9 | . | CASSLLVRDSANEQFF | TGTGCCAGCAGCTTACTCGTCCGGGACAGCGCCAATGAGCAGTTCTTC
TRBJ1-4 | . | TRBV29-1 | . | CSVQSTRLFF | TGCAGCGTTCAATCAACTAGACTGTTTTTT
TRBJ2-3 | . | TRBV2 | few | CASSSWRSGDTQYF | TGTGCCAGCAGTTCGTGGCGGAGCGGAGATACGCAGTATTTT
TRBJ1-2 | . | TRBV30 | few | CAWSVFAVSGGYTF | TGTGCCTGGAGTGTATTCGCGGTATCGGGTGGCTACACCTTC
TRBJ2-1 | . | TRBV4-3 | few | CASSQELTRGFNEQFF | TGCGCCAGCAGCCAAGAATTGACTAGAGGTTTCAATGAGCAGTTCTTC
TRBJ2-3 | . | TRBV19 | . | CASSGLATDTQYF | TGTGCCAGTAGTGGGTTGGCAACAGATACGCAGTATTTT
TRBJ1-5 | TRBD1 | TRBV6-6 | few | CASSYLTGDQPQHF | TGTGCCAGCAGTTATTTAACAGGGGATCAGCCCCAGCATTTT
TRBJ2-7 | . | TRBV7-6 | . | CASSLSDGEQYF | TGTGCCAGCAGCTTATCGGACGGTGAGCAGTACTTC
TRBJ2-1 | . | TRBV7-8 | . | CASSSLYDEQFF | TGTGCCAGCAGCTCCCTTTACGATGAGCAGTTCTTC
TRBJ2-5 | . | TRBV14 | . | CASSQLRVAEETQYF | TGTGCCAGCAGCCAGCTTCGGGTTGCAGAAGAGACCCAGTACTTC
TRBJ2-1 | . | TRBV14 | . | CASSHLGTLINEQFF | TGTGCCAGCAGCCATCTGGGGACACTGATTAATGAGCAGTTCTTC
TRBJ2-5 | TRBD1 | TRBV30 | few | CAWSQRGQGRETQYF | TGTGCCTGGAGTCAACGGGGACAGGGGAGAGAGACCCAGTACTTC
TRBJ2-3 | TRBD2 | TRBV30 | few | CAWSGGAGITDTQYF | TGTGCCTGGAGTGGGGGAGCGGGGATCACAGATACGCAGTATTTT
TRBJ2-7 | TRBD1 | TRBV30 | . | CAWSPDRGQYEQYF | TGTGCCTGGAGTCCGGACAGGGGGCAGTACGAGCAGTACTTC
TRBJ2-1 | TRBD2 | TRBV11-2 | . | CASKTGTSGSSYNEQFF | TGTGCCAGTAAGACCGGGACTAGCGGCAGCTCCTACAATGAGCAGTTCTTC
TRBJ2-2 | TRBD1 | TRBV2 | . | CASSPTGLGTGELFF | TGTGCCAGCAGTCCGACAGGGTTAGGGACCGGGGAGCTGTTTTTT
TRBJ2-1 | . | TRBV23-1 | few | CASSQSTEHYNEQFF | TGCGCCAGCAGTCAATCCACAGAGCACTACAATGAGCAGTTCTTC
TRBJ2-1 | . | TRBV19 | . | CASSLGGNEQFF | TGTGCCAGTAGCCTAGGAGGGAATGAGCAGTTCTTC
TRBJ1-2 | TRBD1 | TRBV28 | few | CASRFTGGLVYGYTF | TGTGCCAGCAGGTTCACAGGGGGCTTGGTCTATGGCTACACCTTC
TRBJ2-6 | . | TRBV27 | . | CASRSTGPGANVLTF | TGTGCCAGCAGAAGCACAGGTCCTGGGGCCAACGTCCTGACTTTC
TRBJ2-1 | TRBD1 | TRBV6-6 | . | CASPRDRGIRNEQFF | TGTGCCAGCCCCCGGGACAGGGGGATTCGGAATGAGCAGTTCTTC